What follows are 2 T cell receptor beta chains derived from one specimen sequenced in a study of T-cell reconstitution after alpha-beta-depleted transplantation in children. Library preparation (for TCRbeta) was performed with unique molecular identifiers. TCRdb itself ran the PCR reads through MiXCR, one entry per CDR3 protein. The top ten hold less than 4.5% of the sample, which has nearly 400,000 distinct CDR3 sequences, approximately 20% seen once. Sequencing was performed on PBMCs from the stem cell graft donor, taken from the stem cell graft. Receptors originate from a human donor who donated a stem cell graft to a child with acute myeloid leukemia.

The chain is built from TRBV12-3 or TRBV12-4 and TRBJ2-7; TRBD1 aligns across 9 bases. CDR3 length: 13 amino acids. V gave up 5 bases and J gave up 5 bases; unmatched junction bases: 4. The CDR3 region has the DNA TGTGCCAGCAGTGGGGACAGGGTGGACGAGCAGTACTTC. Translated, it gives CASSGDRVDEQYF.

In its sample, this clonotype was seen a few times. The rearrangement joins TRBV20-1 to TRBJ2-5; D gene unclear. Per germline, CDR1 DFQATT and CDR2 SNEGSKA (reference sequence). CDR3 length: 13 residues. The V end was cut by 3 bases, the J end by 5 bases, with 13 bases between. CDR3 sequence reads: CSASIGREETQYF. The CDR3 DNA reads as TGCAGTGCTAGTATAGGACGTGAGGAGACCCAGTACTTC.